A single sample gave rise to the 20 T cell receptor beta chains below, sequenced in a study of blood T cell repertoires in COVID-19. Generated by immunoSEQ multiplex PCR, the TCRdb table keeps only in-frame clones and is missing some. The sample shows about 240,000 clones, approximately 82% of them seen only once. The sequenced sample was peripheral blood. These TCRs come from a woman aged 18-29 years with acute or convalescent COVID-19.

The rearrangement links TRBV2 to TRBJ2-2, with 11 bases aligning to TRBD2. Germline V gene lookup returns CDR1 SNHLY and CDR2 FYNNEI. V was pared by 6 bases and J by 6 bases, with 3 bases of the junction left unmatched. The CDR3 has 14 amino acids. This CDR3 reads CASRGLAESGELFF. In nucleotides, the CDR3 is TGTGCCAGCAGGGGACTAGCGGAGTCCGGGGAGCTGTTTTTT.

The chain recombines TRBV27 with TRBJ2-4, with 9 positions matching TRBD1. With 6 bases clipped from V and 0 bases from J, the junction kept 9 bases outside the gene matches. The germline CDR1 and CDR2 sequences are MNHEY and SMNVEV (reference sequence). CDR3 length equals 17 residues. The DNA of the CDR3 is TGTGCCAGCAGCAAACTCGGGACAGGGTTAGCCAAAAACATTCAGTACTTC. Protein: CASSKLGTGLAKNIQYF.

The CDR3 DNA follows: TGTGCCAGCAGTAACAGGAACTATGGCTACACCTTC. It encodes CASSNRNYGYTF. This rearrangement joins TRBV6-2 or TRBV6-3 to TRBJ1-2; a possible D gene is TRBD1 (5 bases). The germline gives CDR1 MNHEY, CDR2 SVGEGT. This CDR3 region has 12 residues. Trimming removed 5 bases from V and 2 bases from J, with 6 bases in between.

The chain combines TRBV19 with TRBJ1-2; TRBD1 aligns across 8 bases. CDR3 length equals 14 residues. CDR1 and CDR2 (germline): LNHDA, SQIVND (reference sequence). V lost 5 bases to trimming and J lost 3 bases; unmatched junction nucleotides: 5. DNA for the CDR3: TGTGCCAGTAGTGCAGGGGGCGTTTACTATGGCTACACCTTC. Translated, it gives CASSAGGVYYGYTF. Full variable domain (outside the CDR3, taken from reference TRBV19 and TRBJ1-2): DGGITQSPKYLFRKEGQNVTLSCEQNLNHDAMYWYRQDPGQGLRLIYYSQIVNDFQKGDIAEGYSVSREKKESFPLTVTSAQKNPTAFYLCASSAGGVYYGYTFGSGTRLTVV.

The rearrangement joins TRBV28 to TRBJ2-7, with D maybe TRBD1 (6 bases). CDR1 is MDHEN and CDR2 is SYDVKM in the germline V gene. The CDR3 totals 15 residues. Trimming left V 5 bases short and J 2 bases short, with 16 bases between. CDR3 nucleotides: TGTGCCAGCAGTGGAAACAGGGTCGTGGCCTACGAGCAGTACTTC. Encoded protein: CASSGNRVVAYEQYF. Full variable domain (missing parts from reference TRBV28 and TRBJ2-7): DVKVTQSSRYLVKRTGEKVFLECVQDMDHENMFWYRQDPGLGLRLIYFSYDVKMKEKGDIPEGYSVSREKKERFSLILESASTNQTSMYLCASSGNRVVAYEQYFGPGTRLTVT.

Notes on this clone: The same CDR3 also results from other DNA sequences found in this sample. The rearrangement joins TRBV20-1 to TRBJ2-7; D is perhaps TRBD2 (6 bases). The CDR3 runs 11 residues. The germline V gene encodes CDR1 DFQATT and CDR2 SNEGSKA (reference sequence). V lost 3 bases and J lost 4, with 7 bases in between. The CDR3 sequence: CSARGGYEQYF. CDR3 coding DNA: TGCAGTGCTAGGGGAGGATACGAGCAGTACTTC.

This sequence joins TRBV7-8 and TRBJ2-7; tentative D call: TRBD2 (5 bases). The CDR3 extends over 13 amino acids. Germline V gives CDR1 SGHVS, CDR2 FQNEAQ. The V end lost 1 base, the J end lost 4 bases, and 8 bases lay between the germline ends. The CDR3 coding sequence is TGTGCCAGCAGCTTAGGTAGAGGGTACGAGCAGTACTTC. This sequence encodes CASSLGRGYEQYF.

This chain joins TRBV29-1 and TRBJ1-1; D gene unclear. Trimming took off 4 bases at V and 1 base at J, with 10 bases between the two ends. The germline V gene has CDR1 SQVTM and CDR2 ANQGSEA. The CDR3 extends over 13 amino acids. DNA for the CDR3: TGCAGCGTTGCCCAACATGAGAACACTGAAGCTTTCTTT. Translated: CSVAQHENTEAFF. Full variable domain (remainder filled in from reference TRBV29-1 and TRBJ1-1): SAVISQKPSRDICQRGTSLTIQCQVDSQVTMMFWYRQQPGQSLTLIATANQGSEATYESGFVIDKFPISRPNLTFSTLTVSNMSPEDSSIYLCSVAQHENTEAFFGQGTRLTVV.

The chain joins TRBV5-1 to TRBJ1-4, with a weak D call TRBD1 (5 bases). V gave up 5 bases and J gave up 8 bases, with 13 bases separating them. In germline, CDR1 is SGHRS, CDR2 YFSETQ. The CDR3 runs 13 residues. The CDR3 here is CASRQQGNEKLFF. The CDR3 DNA is TGCGCCAGCAGGCAGCAGGGAAACGAAAAACTGTTTTTT. The variable domain in full, completed from reference TRBV5-1 and TRBJ1-4, reads KAGVTQTPRYLIKTRGQQVTLSCSPISGHRSVSWYQQTPGQGLQFLFEYFSETQRNKGNFPGRFSGRQFSNSRSEMNVSTLELGDSALYLCASRQQGNEKLFFGSGTQLSVL.

This clone was seen just once. This rearrangement joins TRBV27 to TRBJ2-2; D is undetermined. The V end lost 3 bases, the J end lost 4 bases, and 3 bases lay between the germline ends. From germline, CDR1 is MNHEY and CDR2 SMNVEV (reference sequence). The CDR3 extends over 12 amino acids. In nucleotides, the CDR3 is TGTGCCAGCAGTTTTCTCACCGGGGAGCTGTTTTTT. As protein: CASSFLTGELFF.

The genes are TRBV9 and TRBJ2-1, with 7 bases that match TRBD2. After removal of 3 bases from V and 9 bases from J, the junction contained 12 bases not matched to a gene. The CDR3 consists of 15 residues. Germline CDR1 and CDR2: SGDLS and YYNGEE. The CDR3 loop reads CASSGLAAPNGEQFF. CDR3 sequence (DNA): TGTGCCAGCAGCGGACTAGCTGCCCCGAACGGTGAGCAGTTCTTC.

The chain recombines TRBV28 with TRBJ1-1; TRBD1 matches at 8 bases. The CDR3 has 14 residues. Germline CDR1 is MDHEN and CDR2 is SYDVKM. J was trimmed by 4 bases and V by 10 bases; bases with no gene match: 11. Written as DNA, the CDR3 is TGTGCCATCCGGGACAGGAGGTTGGCCACTGAAGCTTTCTTT. Protein sequence: CAIRDRRLATEAFF.

This clone appeared a single time. The V call is TRBV5-1, the J call TRBJ2-1, with 8 bases aligning to TRBD2. The ends lost 0 bases at V and 7 bases at J; junction bases unmatched: 9. Germline V gene lookup returns CDR1 SGHRS and CDR2 YFSETQ. The CDR3 is made up of 16 amino acids. CDR3 sequence reads: CASSLGRGLANNEQFF. CDR3 coding DNA: TGCGCCAGCAGCTTGGGTCGCGGACTAGCCAATAATGAGCAGTTCTTC.

The CDR3 loop reads CASREQGAGGYTF. In DNA form, the CDR3 reads TGTGCCAGCAGGGAGCAGGGGGCAGGTGGCTACACCTTC. The J gene is TRBJ1-2, the V gene TRBV7-2, with 8 bases aligning to TRBD1. The CDR3 is made up of 13 amino acids. V dropped 6 bases and J dropped 7; count of bases not matched to a gene: 7. Germline loops: CDR1 SGHTA, CDR2 FQGNSA.

The chain carries TRBV5-5 and TRBJ1-4; TRBD1 is a possible D gene (5 bases). The CDR3 spans 15 residues. Germline V gene lookup returns CDR1 SGHKS and CDR2 YYEKEE (reference sequence). Deletions cut 4 bases from V and 8 bases from J, with 18 bases between. This chain's CDR3 is CASSPWGSREEKLFF. CDR3 DNA sequence: TGTGCCAGCAGCCCCTGGGGCAGCCGAGAAGAAAAACTGTTTTTT. The full variable domain, in which reference TRBV5-5 and TRBJ1-4 provide the parts outside the CDR3, is DAGVTQSPTHLIKTRGQQVTLRCSPISGHKSVSWYQQVLGQGPQFIFQYYEKEERGRGNFPDRFSARQFPNYSSELNVNALLLGDSALYLCASSPWGSREEKLFFGSGTQLSVL.

The V gene is TRBV18, the J gene TRBJ2-7, with 8 nucleotides matching TRBD1. The V segment lost 3 bases and the J segment 0 bases; nucleotides outside the gene matches: 10. Germline loops: CDR1 KGHSH, CDR2 LQKENI. This CDR3 has 17 residues. CDR3 sequence reads: CASSPFFETGVSYEQYF. In nucleotides, the CDR3 is TGTGCCAGCTCACCCTTCTTCGAGACAGGGGTCTCCTACGAGCAGTACTTC.

The V call is TRBV19, the J call TRBJ2-1; 8 nucleotides align to TRBD2. The CDR3 contains 13 residues. Germline assignment: CDR1 LNHDA and CDR2 SQIVND (reference sequence). J gave up 13 bases and V 5 bases, and 10 bases lay outside the gene matches. CDR3 sequence: CASSPSISGSQFF. The CDR3 nucleotides read TGTGCCAGTAGTCCGTCTATCAGCGGGAGTCAGTTCTTC.

This clone appeared a few times. The J gene is TRBJ2-3, the V gene TRBV7-2, with D possibly being TRBD2 (5 bases). Germline loops: CDR1 SGHTA, CDR2 FQGNSA. This CDR3 is built from 18 residues. Trimming took off 2 bases at V and 1 base at J, with 19 bases between the two ends. CDR3 nucleotide sequence: TGTGCCAGCAGCTTATCGCAGCTGGGCGGGCTTCGCACAGATACGCAGTATTTT. Its protein product is CASSLSQLGGLRTDTQYF. The variable domain in full, with the rest retrieved from reference TRBV7-2 and TRBJ2-3, is GAGVSQSPSNKVTEKGKDVELRCDPISGHTALYWYRQSLGQGLEFLIYFQGNSAPDKSGLPSDRFSAERTGGSVSTLTIQRTQQEDSAVYLCASSLSQLGGLRTDTQYFGPGTRLTVL.

This clone came up a few times. The V and J genes are TRBV3-1 (or the pseudogene TRBV3-2) and TRBJ2-5; TRBD2 agrees at 9 bases. The CDR3 contains 15 residues. CDR1 and CDR2 from the germline V gene are LGHDT and YNNKEL (reference sequence). After removal of 5 bases from V and 5 bases from J, the junction contained 9 bases not matched to a gene. CDR3 DNA sequence: TGTGCCAGCAGCTTGATAGCGGGAGCGGGTGAGACCCAGTACTTC. Amino acid sequence: CASSLIAGAGETQYF.

A single count supports this clone. The chain uses TRBV29-1 and TRBJ2-4; maybe TRBD1 (6 bases). The V end lost 5 bases, the J end lost 0 bases, and 23 bases lay between the germline ends. CDR3 length: 18 amino acids. Germline CDR1 SQVTM, CDR2 ANQGSEA. For the CDR3, the DNA is TGCAGCGTTATATCCGGGACATACACCCGTCTAGCCAAAAACATTCAGTACTTC. Its protein is CSVISGTYTRLAKNIQYF.